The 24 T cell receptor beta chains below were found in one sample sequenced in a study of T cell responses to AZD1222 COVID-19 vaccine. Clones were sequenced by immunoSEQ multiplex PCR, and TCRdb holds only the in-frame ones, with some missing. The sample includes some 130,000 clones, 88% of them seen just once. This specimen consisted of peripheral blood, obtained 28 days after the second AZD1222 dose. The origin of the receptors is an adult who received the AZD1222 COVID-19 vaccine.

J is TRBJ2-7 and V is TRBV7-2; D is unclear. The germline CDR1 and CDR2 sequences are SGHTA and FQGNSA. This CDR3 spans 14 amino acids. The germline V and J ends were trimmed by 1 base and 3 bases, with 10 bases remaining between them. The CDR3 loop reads CASSLGRQDYEQYF. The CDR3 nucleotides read TGTGCCAGCAGCTTAGGTCGGCAGGACTACGAGCAGTACTTC. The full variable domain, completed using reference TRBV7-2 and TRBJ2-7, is GAGVSQSPSNKVTEKGKDVELRCDPISGHTALYWYRQSLGQGLEFLIYFQGNSAPDKSGLPSDRFSAERTGGSVSTLTIQRTQQEDSAVYLCASSLGRQDYEQYFGPGTRLTVT.

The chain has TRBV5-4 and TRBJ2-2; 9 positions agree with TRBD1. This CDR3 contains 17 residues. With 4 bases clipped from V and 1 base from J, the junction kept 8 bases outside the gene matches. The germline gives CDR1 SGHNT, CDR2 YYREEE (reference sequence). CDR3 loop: CASSPPGQGVNTGELFF. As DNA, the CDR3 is TGTGCCAGCAGCCCTCCGGGACAGGGAGTGAACACCGGGGAGCTGTTTTTT.

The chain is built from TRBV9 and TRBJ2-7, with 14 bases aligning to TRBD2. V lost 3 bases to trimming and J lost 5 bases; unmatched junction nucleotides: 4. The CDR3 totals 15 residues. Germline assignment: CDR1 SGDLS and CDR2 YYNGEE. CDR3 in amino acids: CASSAGTSGSDEQYF. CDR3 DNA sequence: TGTGCCAGCAGCGCTGGGACTAGCGGGAGCGACGAGCAGTACTTC.

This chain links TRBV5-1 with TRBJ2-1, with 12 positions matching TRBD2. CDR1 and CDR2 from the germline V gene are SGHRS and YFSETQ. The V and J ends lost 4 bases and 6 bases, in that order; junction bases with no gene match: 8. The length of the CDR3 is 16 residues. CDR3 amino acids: CASSPRLAGESNEQFF. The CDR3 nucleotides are TGCGCCAGCAGCCCAAGACTAGCGGGAGAAAGCAATGAGCAGTTCTTC.

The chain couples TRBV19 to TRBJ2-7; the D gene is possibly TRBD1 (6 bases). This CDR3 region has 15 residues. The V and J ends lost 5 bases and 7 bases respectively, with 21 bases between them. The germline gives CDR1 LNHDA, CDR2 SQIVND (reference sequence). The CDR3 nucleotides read TGTGCCAGTAGTTCTACTGGACAGCCCATCTTTGAGCAGTACTTC. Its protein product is CASSSTGQPIFEQYF.

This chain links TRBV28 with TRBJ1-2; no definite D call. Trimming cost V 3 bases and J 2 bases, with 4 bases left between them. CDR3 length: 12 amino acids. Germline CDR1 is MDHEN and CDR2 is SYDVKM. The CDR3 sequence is CASSFPNYGYTF. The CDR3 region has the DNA TGTGCCAGCAGTTTTCCAAACTATGGCTACACCTTC.

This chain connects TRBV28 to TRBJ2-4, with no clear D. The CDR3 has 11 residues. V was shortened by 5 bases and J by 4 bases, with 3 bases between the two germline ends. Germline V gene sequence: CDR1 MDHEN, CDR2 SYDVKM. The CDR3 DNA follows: TGTGCCAGCAGTCCAAAAAACATTCAGTACTTC. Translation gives CASSPKNIQYF.

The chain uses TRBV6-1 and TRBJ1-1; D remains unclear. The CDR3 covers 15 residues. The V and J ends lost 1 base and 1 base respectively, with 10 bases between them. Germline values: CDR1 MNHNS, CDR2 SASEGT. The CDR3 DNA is TGTGCCAGCAGTGAAGGAGGCGGCCAGAACACTGAAGCTTTCTTT. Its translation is CASSEGGGQNTEAFF.

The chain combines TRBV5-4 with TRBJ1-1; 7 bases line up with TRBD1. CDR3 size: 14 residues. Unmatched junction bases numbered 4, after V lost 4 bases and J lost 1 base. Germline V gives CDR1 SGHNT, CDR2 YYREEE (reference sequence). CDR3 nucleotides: TGTGCCAGCAGCGGGGCAGGGGGGAACACTGAAGCTTTCTTT. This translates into CASSGAGGNTEAFF.

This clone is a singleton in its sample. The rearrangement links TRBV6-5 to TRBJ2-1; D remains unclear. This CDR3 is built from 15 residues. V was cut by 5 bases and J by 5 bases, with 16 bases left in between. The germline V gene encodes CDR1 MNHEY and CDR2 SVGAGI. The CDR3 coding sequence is TGTGCCAGCAGTACCCCTACGGCTATACACAATGAGCAGTTCTTC. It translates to CASSTPTAIHNEQFF.

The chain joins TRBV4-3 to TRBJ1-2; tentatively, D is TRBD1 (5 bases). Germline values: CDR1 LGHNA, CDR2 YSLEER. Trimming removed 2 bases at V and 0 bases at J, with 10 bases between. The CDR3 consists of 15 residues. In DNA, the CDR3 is TGCGCCAGCAGCCAAAACGACAGAGCTAACTATGGCTACACCTTC. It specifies CASSQNDRANYGYTF.

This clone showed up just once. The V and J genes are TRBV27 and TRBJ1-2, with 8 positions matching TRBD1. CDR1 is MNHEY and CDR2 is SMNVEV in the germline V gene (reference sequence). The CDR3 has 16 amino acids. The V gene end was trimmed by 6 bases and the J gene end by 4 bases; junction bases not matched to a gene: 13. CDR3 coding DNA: TGTGCCAGCAGCCAAAACCAGGGGGCTCCCCTCTATGGCTACACCTTC. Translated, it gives CASSQNQGAPLYGYTF.

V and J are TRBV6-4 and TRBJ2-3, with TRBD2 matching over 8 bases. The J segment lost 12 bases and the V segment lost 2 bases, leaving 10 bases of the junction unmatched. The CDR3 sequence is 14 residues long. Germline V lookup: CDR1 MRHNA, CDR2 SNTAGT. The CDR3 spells CASSDDRTSLYQYF. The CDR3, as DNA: TGTGCCAGCAGTGACGATAGGACTAGCTTATACCAGTATTTT.

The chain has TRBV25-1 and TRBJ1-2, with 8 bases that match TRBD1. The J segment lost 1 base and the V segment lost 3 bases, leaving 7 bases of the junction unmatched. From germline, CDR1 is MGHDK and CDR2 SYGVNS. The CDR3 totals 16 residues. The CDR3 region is CASSEAGQEVNYGYTF. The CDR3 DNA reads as TGTGCCAGCAGTGAGGCGGGACAGGAGGTTAACTATGGCTACACCTTC.

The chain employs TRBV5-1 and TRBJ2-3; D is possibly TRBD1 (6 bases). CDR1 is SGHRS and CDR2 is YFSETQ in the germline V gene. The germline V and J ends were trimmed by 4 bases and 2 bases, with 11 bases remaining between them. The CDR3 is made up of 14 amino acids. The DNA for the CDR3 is TGCGCCAGCAGCCTAGGACAGACCACAGATACGCAGTATTTT. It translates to CASSLGQTTDTQYF.

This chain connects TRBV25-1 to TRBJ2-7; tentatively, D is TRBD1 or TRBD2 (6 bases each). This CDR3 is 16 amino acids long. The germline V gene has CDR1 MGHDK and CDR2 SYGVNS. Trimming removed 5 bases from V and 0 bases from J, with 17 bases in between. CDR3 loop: CASSRSEGELSYEQYF. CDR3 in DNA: TGTGCCAGCAGTAGATCGGAGGGGGAGCTCTCCTACGAGCAGTACTTC.

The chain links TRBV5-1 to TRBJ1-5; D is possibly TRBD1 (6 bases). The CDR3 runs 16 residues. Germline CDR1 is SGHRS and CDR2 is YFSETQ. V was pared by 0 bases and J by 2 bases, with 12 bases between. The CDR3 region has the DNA TGCGCCAGCAGCTTGGGAACGGGGGCGGGCAATCAGCCCCAGCATTTT. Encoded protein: CASSLGTGAGNQPQHF.

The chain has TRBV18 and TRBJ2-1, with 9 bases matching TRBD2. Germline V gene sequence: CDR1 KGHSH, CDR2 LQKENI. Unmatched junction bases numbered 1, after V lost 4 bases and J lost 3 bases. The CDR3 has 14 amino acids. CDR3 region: CASSLAGDYNEQFF. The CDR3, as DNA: TGTGCCAGCTCACTAGCGGGAGACTACAATGAGCAGTTCTTC.

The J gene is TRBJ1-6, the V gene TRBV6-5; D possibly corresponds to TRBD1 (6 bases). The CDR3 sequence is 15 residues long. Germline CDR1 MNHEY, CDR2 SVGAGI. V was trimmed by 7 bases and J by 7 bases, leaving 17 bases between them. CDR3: CASTPGGGKNSPLHF. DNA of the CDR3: TGTGCCAGCACTCCCGGAGGGGGGAAGAATTCACCCCTCCACTTT.

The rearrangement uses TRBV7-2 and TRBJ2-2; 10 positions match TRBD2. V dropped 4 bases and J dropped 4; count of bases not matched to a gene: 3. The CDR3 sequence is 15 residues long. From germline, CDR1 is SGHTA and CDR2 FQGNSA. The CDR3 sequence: CASSSVAGGTGELFF. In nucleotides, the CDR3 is TGTGCCAGCAGCTCCGTAGCGGGGGGCACCGGGGAGCTGTTTTTT.

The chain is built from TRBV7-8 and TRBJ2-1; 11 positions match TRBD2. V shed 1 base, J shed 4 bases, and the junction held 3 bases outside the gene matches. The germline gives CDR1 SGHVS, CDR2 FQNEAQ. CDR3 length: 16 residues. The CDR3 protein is CASSLGLAGGYNEQFF. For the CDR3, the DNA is TGTGCCAGCAGCTTAGGGCTAGCGGGAGGATACAATGAGCAGTTCTTC. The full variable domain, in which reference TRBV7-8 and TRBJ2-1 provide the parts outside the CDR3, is GAGVSQSPRYKVAKRGQDVALRCDPISGHVSLFWYQQALGQGPEFLTYFQNEAQLDKSGLPSDRFFAERPEGSVSTLKIQRTQQEDSAVYLCASSLGLAGGYNEQFFGPGTRLTVL.

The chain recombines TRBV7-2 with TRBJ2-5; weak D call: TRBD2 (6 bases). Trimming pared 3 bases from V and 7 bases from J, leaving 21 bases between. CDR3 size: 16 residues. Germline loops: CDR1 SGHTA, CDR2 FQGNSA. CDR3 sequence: CASSFQTRGFIGTQYF. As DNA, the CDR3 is TGTGCCAGCAGCTTCCAGACGCGGGGTTTTATCGGGACCCAGTACTTC. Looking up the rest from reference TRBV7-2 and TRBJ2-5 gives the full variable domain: GAGVSQSPSNKVTEKGKDVELRCDPISGHTALYWYRQSLGQGLEFLIYFQGNSAPDKSGLPSDRFSAERTGGSVSTLTIQRTQQEDSAVYLCASSFQTRGFIGTQYFGPGTRLLVL.

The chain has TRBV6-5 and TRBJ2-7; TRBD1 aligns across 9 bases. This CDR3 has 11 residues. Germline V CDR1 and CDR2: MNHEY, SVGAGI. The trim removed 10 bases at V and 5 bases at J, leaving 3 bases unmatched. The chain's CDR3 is CATDRGDEQYF. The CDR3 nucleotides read TGTGCCACGGACAGGGGCGACGAGCAGTACTTC.

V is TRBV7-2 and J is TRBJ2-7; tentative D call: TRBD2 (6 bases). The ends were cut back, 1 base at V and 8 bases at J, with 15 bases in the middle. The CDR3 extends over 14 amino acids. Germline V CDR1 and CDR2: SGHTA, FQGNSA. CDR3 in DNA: TGTGCCAGCAGCTTAGAGGGCGGGATTGGGAAGCAGTACTTC. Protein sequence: CASSLEGGIGKQYF.